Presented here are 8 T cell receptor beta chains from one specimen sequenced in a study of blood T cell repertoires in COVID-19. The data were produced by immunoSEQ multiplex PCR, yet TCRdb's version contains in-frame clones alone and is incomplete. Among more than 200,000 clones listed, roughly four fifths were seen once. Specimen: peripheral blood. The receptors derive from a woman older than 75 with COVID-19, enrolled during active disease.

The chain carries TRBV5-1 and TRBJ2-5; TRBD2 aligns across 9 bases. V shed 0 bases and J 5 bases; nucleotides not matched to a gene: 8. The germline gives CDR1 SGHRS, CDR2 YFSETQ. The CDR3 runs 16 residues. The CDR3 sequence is CASSLAAGGLHETQYF. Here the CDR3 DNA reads TGCGCCAGCAGCTTGGCGGCGGGGGGGCTCCACGAGACCCAGTACTTC.

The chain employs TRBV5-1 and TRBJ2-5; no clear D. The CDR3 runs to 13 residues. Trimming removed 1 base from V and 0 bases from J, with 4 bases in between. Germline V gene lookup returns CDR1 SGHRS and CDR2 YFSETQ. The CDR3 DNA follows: TGCGCCAGCAGCTTGACACACCAAGAGACCCAGTACTTC. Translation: CASSLTHQETQYF.

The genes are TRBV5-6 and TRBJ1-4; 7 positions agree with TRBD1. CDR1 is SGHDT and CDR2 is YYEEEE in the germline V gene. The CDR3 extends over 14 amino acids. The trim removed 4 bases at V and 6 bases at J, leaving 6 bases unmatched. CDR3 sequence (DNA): TGTGCCAGCAGCGTGACAGGGTGGGATGAAAAACTGTTTTTT. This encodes CASSVTGWDEKLFF.

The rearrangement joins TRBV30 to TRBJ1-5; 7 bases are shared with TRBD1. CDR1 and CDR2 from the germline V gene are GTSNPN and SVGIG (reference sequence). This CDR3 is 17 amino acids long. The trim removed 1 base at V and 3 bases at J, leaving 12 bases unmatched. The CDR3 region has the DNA TGTGCCTGGAGTGCAGGGGAAAGGGGGCTAATCAATCAGCCCCAGCATTTT. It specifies CAWSAGERGLINQPQHF.

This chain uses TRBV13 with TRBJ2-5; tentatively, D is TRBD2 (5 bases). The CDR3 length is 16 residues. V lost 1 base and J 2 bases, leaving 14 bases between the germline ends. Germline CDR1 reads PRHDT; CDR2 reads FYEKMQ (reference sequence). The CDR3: CASSLVGSVYQETQYF. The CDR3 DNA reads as TGTGCCAGCAGCTTAGTCGGTAGCGTATATCAAGAGACCCAGTACTTC.

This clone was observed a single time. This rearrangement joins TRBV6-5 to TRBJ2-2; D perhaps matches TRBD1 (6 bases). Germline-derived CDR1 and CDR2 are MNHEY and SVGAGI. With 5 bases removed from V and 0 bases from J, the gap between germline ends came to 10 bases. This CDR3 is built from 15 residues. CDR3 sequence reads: CASSHGQPNTGELFF. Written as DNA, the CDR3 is TGTGCCAGCAGTCACGGACAGCCGAACACCGGGGAGCTGTTTTTT.

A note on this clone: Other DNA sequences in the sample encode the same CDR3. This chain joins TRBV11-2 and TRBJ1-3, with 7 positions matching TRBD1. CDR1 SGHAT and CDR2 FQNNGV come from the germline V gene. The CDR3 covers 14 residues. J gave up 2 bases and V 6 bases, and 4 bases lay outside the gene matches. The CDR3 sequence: CASSSTGAGNTIYF. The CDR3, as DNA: TGTGCCAGCAGTTCTACAGGGGCTGGAAACACCATATATTTT.

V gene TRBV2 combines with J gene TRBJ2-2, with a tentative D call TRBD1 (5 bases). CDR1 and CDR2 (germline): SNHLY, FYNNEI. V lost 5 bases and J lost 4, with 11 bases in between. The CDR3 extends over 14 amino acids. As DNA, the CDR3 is TGTGCCAGCAGTTCTCAGCAGGGCACCGGGGAGCTGTTTTTT. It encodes CASSSQQGTGELFF.